This record looks at one T cell receptor (beta chain) sequence and its context. Antigen: not known. These data belong to a study of cytomegalovirus exposure and HLA in healthy donors. Across the study: Within the Caucasian-associated ancestry cluster were roughly 82% of the 398 genotyped donors.

PCR amplification relied on 60 Vbeta primers (plus 13 Jbeta primers). Sequencing used immunoSEQ multiplex PCR; TCRdb keeps in-frame clones, though not all of them. In the table there are 160,000 or so clones, roughly 85% of which are singletons. CDR3 size: 14 residues. V was pared by 2 bases and J by 7 bases, with 15 bases between. Germline CDR1 SGHTA, CDR2 FQGNSA. Study results and limitations: Published work reported that the classifier diagnosed cytomegalovirus status with high specificity and sensitivity.

Sequencing was done on a sample of PBMCs. The V gene is TRBV7-2, the J gene TRBJ2-7; TRBD2 is a possible D gene (6 bases). The TCR comes from a woman in her thirties or forties in good health and CMV-seronegative. Here the CDR3 reads CASSLRLGTREQYF. The CDR3 bases are TGTGCCAGCAGCTTACGACTAGGGACCAGGGAGCAGTACTTC.